This T cell receptor (beta chain) was identified in a study of OX40 agonist ivuxolimab in advanced cancers. Study as a whole: In three patients, partial responses were observed, one with hepatocellular carcinoma and two with cutaneous melanoma. Study observations and caveats: Expanded peripheral T-cell antigen specificity went undetermined.

Sequencing was performed with immunoSEQ multiplex PCR; in TCRdb, only in-frame clones are kept and a portion is missing. This table has some 76,000 clones, approximately 80% appearing once. In this sample, this clone turned up once. Its antigen is currently unknown. Looked up from germline, CDR1 is SGHTA and CDR2 is FQGNSA. V was clipped by 8 bases and J by 4 bases, with 11 bases between them. There are 12 residues in the CDR3. The receptor was isolated from an adult with an advanced solid tumor such as melanoma, head and neck, liver or kidney cancer. The sample was CD4+ or CD8+ T cells sorted from blood, taken in a trial of the OX40 agonist ivuxolimab. The chain combines TRBV7-2 with TRBJ1-2; D ambiguous. CDR3 DNA: TGTGCCAGCGAGCTTAGGATCTATGGCTACACCTTC. It translates to CASELRIYGYTF.